This T cell receptor beta chain originates from a study of regulatory T cells. The primer mix had 52 TRBV and 13 TRBJ primers. Sequencing was performed with immunoSEQ multiplex PCR; in TCRdb, only in-frame clones are kept and a portion is missing. The table shows tens of thousands of clones, with nearly 90% occurring only once. Trimming shortened V by 3 bases and J by 5 bases, and 8 bases separated the two germline ends. Germline V gene lookup returns CDR1 SGHAT and CDR2 FQNNGV. This CDR3 contains 13 residues. On this clone: What it binds is unknown.

Study-level results: Patient repertoires had restricted TRB V-J pairs and skewed V and J usage, most in Tregs. In CD3G-deficient patients, conventional CD4+ T cells were enriched for hydrophobic CDR3 residues at positions 6 and 7.

Patients aged 2 to 39 years had fewer naive T cells. CD4+ cells were sorted into CD25-high CD127-low regulatory cells and CD25-low CD127-high conventional cells. Specimen: conventional CD4+ T cells sorted from blood. This TCR was recovered from a child aged 5-17 years with CD3G deficiency. The V and J genes are TRBV11-2 and TRBJ2-1; D remains unclear. Here the CDR3 DNA reads TGTGCCAGCAGCTTTGGTCGTAACAATGAGCAGTTCTTC. Its protein is CASSFGRNNEQFF.